Following are 24 T cell receptor beta chains from one sample sequenced in a study of cytomegalovirus exposure and HLA in healthy donors. Primers: 60 Vbeta forward and 13 Jbeta reverse. TCRdb keeps only in-frame clones here, not all; method: immunoSEQ multiplex PCR. Here the sample spans around 150,000 clones, about 80% being singletons. The material sequenced was PBMCs. The receptors come from a man between 25 and 39 years old in good health and CMV-seropositive.

The chain recombines TRBV4-1 with TRBJ2-1; TRBD2 agrees at 8 bases. The J segment lost 10 bases and the V segment lost 1 base, leaving 6 bases of the junction unmatched. The CDR3 contains 14 residues. Per the germline V gene, CDR1 is MGHRA and CDR2 is YSYEKL. The CDR3 reads CASSQAGGPREQFF. The CDR3 DNA reads as TGCGCCAGCAGCCAAGCGGGGGGGCCGCGGGAGCAGTTCTTC.

This CDR3 reads CASSLEAYEQYF. CDR3 in DNA: TGTGCCAGCAGCTTAGAAGCCTACGAGCAGTACTTC. This chain joins TRBV7-9 and TRBJ2-5; D unresolved. The J call may not be correct, given that the DNA end is closer to TRBJ2-7. The CDR3 extends over 12 amino acids. Germline V CDR1 and CDR2: SEHNR, FQNEAQ (reference sequence).

This chain uses TRBV19 with TRBJ2-1; 11 nucleotides match TRBD2. Unmatched junction bases numbered 5, after V lost 10 bases and J lost 0 bases. CDR3 length: 15 amino acids. Germline V CDR1 and CDR2: LNHDA, SQIVND (reference sequence). Here the CDR3 reads CAIATSGNSYNEQFF. Here the CDR3 DNA reads TGTGCCATCGCGACTAGCGGGAACTCCTACAATGAGCAGTTCTTC. Complete variable domain (other parts from reference TRBV19 and TRBJ2-1): DGGITQSPKYLFRKEGQNVTLSCEQNLNHDAMYWYRQDPGQGLRLIYYSQIVNDFQKGDIAEGYSVSREKKESFPLTVTSAQKNPTAFYLCAIATSGNSYNEQFFGPGTRLTVL.

The V and J genes are TRBV7-3 and TRBJ2-3, with 7 bases identical to TRBD1. V was clipped by 5 bases and J by 4 bases; unmatched bases: 12. Germline loops: CDR1 SGHTA, CDR2 FQGTGA. The CDR3 length is 16 residues. CDR3: CASSPQGQVKADTQYF. CDR3 coding DNA: TGTGCCAGCAGCCCCCAAGGACAGGTTAAGGCAGATACGCAGTATTTT.

The J gene is TRBJ1-4, the V gene TRBV5-1; D perhaps matches TRBD1 (6 bases). With 4 bases removed from V and 5 bases from J, the gap between germline ends came to 15 bases. The CDR3 has 15 amino acids. Germline lookup yields CDR1 SGHRS and CDR2 YFSETQ. CDR3 bases: TGCGCCAGCAGCACCACAGGGAGTGAAAATGAAAAACTGTTTTTT. It specifies CASSTTGSENEKLFF.

This CDR3 reads CASSPTPAAGGFEKLFF. The CDR3 DNA sequence: TGTGCCAGCAGCCCGACCCCGGCCGCCGGCGGGTTTGAAAAACTGTTTTTT. The chain joins TRBV5-4 to TRBJ1-4; no firm D call. The germline V gene encodes CDR1 SGHNT and CDR2 YYREEE (reference sequence). V dropped 4 bases and J dropped 7 bases, with 23 bases sitting between them. The CDR3 is 17 residues long.

The rearrangement links TRBV11-3 to TRBJ2-3, with 11 nucleotides matching TRBD2. J was trimmed by 3 bases and V by 4 bases; bases with no gene match: 9. The length of the CDR3 is 17 residues. Germline CDR1 SGHNT, CDR2 YENEEA. The CDR3 bases are TGTGCCAGCAGCTCCCAGGGACTAGCGGTTATGACAGATACGCAGTATTTT. Translated: CASSSQGLAVMTDTQYF.

The genes are TRBV4-2 and TRBJ2-1, with unresolved D. V was shortened by 1 base and J by 4 bases, with 11 bases between the two germline ends. The length of the CDR3 is 15 residues. Germline V gene data show CDR1 as LGHNA and CDR2 as YNFKEQ. The CDR3 loop is CASSQVDSPYNEQFF. CDR3 in DNA: TGTGCCAGCAGCCAAGTAGACTCGCCATACAATGAGCAGTTCTTC.

The V and J genes are TRBV27 and TRBJ1-1; no clear D. Germline-derived CDR1 and CDR2 are MNHEY and SMNVEV (reference sequence). Trimming shortened V by 7 bases and J by 6 bases, and 15 bases separated the two germline ends. This CDR3 spans 13 amino acids. CDR3 sequence reads: CASISRPGAEAFF. The CDR3 bases are TGTGCCAGCATCTCAAGGCCCGGGGCTGAAGCTTTCTTT.

The V gene is TRBV6-1, the J gene TRBJ1-2; the match to TRBD1 covers 8 bases. With V trimmed by 2 bases and J by 7 bases, 9 bases remained unmatched. There are 15 residues in the CDR3. CDR1 MNHNS and CDR2 SASEGT come from the germline V gene. The CDR3 DNA is TGTGCCAGCAGTGAAATGTCGGGACAGGCAGGTGGCTACACCTTC. This gives the protein CASSEMSGQAGGYTF.

The gene calls are TRBV6-1 and TRBJ1-4; no clear D gene. Germline V lookup: CDR1 MNHNS, CDR2 SASEGT. CDR3 size: 15 residues. The ends were cut back, 1 base at V and 0 bases at J, with 6 bases in the middle. CDR3 bases: TGTGCCAGCAGTGAAGGAGCTGCAACTAATGAAAAACTGTTTTTT. This gives the protein CASSEGAATNEKLFF.

This chain uses TRBV6-5 with TRBJ2-1; 7 bases map to TRBD1. This CDR3 has 14 residues. Germline V lookup: CDR1 MNHEY, CDR2 SVGAGI. After removal of 4 bases from V and 6 bases from J, the junction contained 6 bases not matched to a gene. The CDR3 bases are TGTGCCAGCAGTTGGACGGGACAGCCCAATGAGCAGTTCTTC. Translation: CASSWTGQPNEQFF.

The chain carries TRBV15 and TRBJ2-1; 11 nucleotides line up with TRBD2. In germline, CDR1 is LNHNV, CDR2 YYDKDF (reference sequence). The V gene end was trimmed by 1 base and the J gene end by 5 bases; junction bases not matched to a gene: 7. The CDR3 totals 17 residues. The CDR3 here is CATSRAPTSGGNNEQFF. DNA of the CDR3: TGTGCCACCAGCAGAGCACCTACTAGCGGGGGAAACAATGAGCAGTTCTTC.

This clone was found once. The genes are TRBV30 and TRBJ1-4, with D perhaps TRBD1 (6 bases). The CDR3 loop spans 13 amino acids. In germline, CDR1 is GTSNPN, CDR2 SVGIG (reference sequence). With 2 bases removed from V and 4 bases from J, the gap between germline ends came to 8 bases. Here the CDR3 DNA reads TGTGCCTGGAGTCTGACAGGTAATGAAAAACTGTTTTTT. It yields the protein CAWSLTGNEKLFF. The full variable domain, rest sourced from reference TRBV30 and TRBJ1-4, is SQTIHQWPATLVQPVGSPLSLECTVEGTSNPNLYWYRQAAGRGLQLLFYSVGIGQISSEVPQNLSASRPQDRQFILSSKKLLLSDSGFYLCAWSLTGNEKLFFGSGTQLSVL.

The gene calls are TRBV5-1 and TRBJ2-3, with TRBD1 matching over 9 bases. CDR1 and CDR2 from the germline V gene are SGHRS and YFSETQ. V was clipped by 2 bases and J by 1 base; unmatched bases: 5. The CDR3 is 16 amino acids. CDR3 DNA sequence: TGCGCCAGCAGCTTTGGGACAGGGCTCGGCACAGATACGCAGTATTTT. Translation: CASSFGTGLGTDTQYF.

The chain is built from TRBV6-1 and TRBJ2-3, with 9 nucleotides matching TRBD2. Germline V lookup: CDR1 MNHNS, CDR2 SASEGT. This CDR3 has 15 residues. Trimming took 1 base from V and 3 from J; bases not matched to a gene: 2. The CDR3 region has the DNA TGTGCCAGCAGTGAAGATGGACTAGCGACAGATACGCAGTATTTT. This codes for CASSEDGLATDTQYF.

V gene TRBV19 combines with J gene TRBJ2-3, with no clear D. The V end was cut by 4 bases, the J end by 0 bases, with 2 bases between. The germline CDR1 and CDR2 sequences are LNHDA and SQIVND (reference sequence). The length of the CDR3 is 12 residues. Here the CDR3 reads CASSTSTDTQYF. In DNA form, the CDR3 reads TGTGCCAGTAGTACTAGCACAGATACGCAGTATTTT.

This sequence joins TRBV7-3 and TRBJ1-1; tentatively, D is TRBD1 (6 bases). V shed 2 bases and J shed 7 bases, with 11 bases lying between them. The germline V gene has CDR1 SGHTA and CDR2 FQGTGA. The CDR3 runs to 13 residues. CDR3 loop: CASSLQGLGEAFF. CDR3 sequence (DNA): TGTGCCAGCAGCTTACAGGGGTTGGGTGAAGCTTTCTTT.

The V call is TRBV7-2, the J call TRBJ1-1, with D possibly TRBD1 on 5 matching bases. The germline CDR1 and CDR2 sequences are SGHTA and FQGNSA. Trimming pared 5 bases from V and 1 base from J, leaving 11 bases between. CDR3 length: 14 amino acids. CDR3: CASSIDGGNTEAFF. The CDR3 nucleotides are TGTGCCAGCAGCATAGACGGGGGGAACACTGAAGCTTTCTTT.

The V call is TRBV10-1, the J call TRBJ2-5; possibly TRBD1 for D (5 bases). Germline CDR1 and CDR2: WNHNN and SYGVQD (reference sequence). This CDR3 spans 17 amino acids. The V end lost 0 bases, the J end lost 4 bases, and 18 bases lay between the germline ends. The CDR3 sequence: CASSESGLRAVGETQYF. The CDR3 DNA follows: TGCGCCAGCAGTGAGTCAGGGCTCAGGGCGGTGGGAGAGACCCAGTACTTC.

The chain links TRBV6-5 to TRBJ1-5; D gene uncertain. Germline assignment: CDR1 MNHEY and CDR2 SVGAGI. V lost 2 bases to trimming and J lost 4 bases, with 15 bases between them. The CDR3 totals 16 residues. CDR3 DNA: TGTGCCAGCAGTTACCCGTTACCCGGGTTGAATCAGCCCCAGCATTTT. Protein sequence: CASSYPLPGLNQPQHF.

This chain connects TRBV18 to TRBJ1-4; 7 positions agree with TRBD1. This CDR3 spans 15 amino acids. Trimming removed 3 bases from V and 3 bases from J; junction bases left unmatched: 4. Germline CDR1 is KGHSH and CDR2 is LQKENI. This CDR3 is CASSPDRAPNEKLFF. The CDR3 bases are TGTGCCAGCTCACCTGACAGGGCTCCTAATGAAAAACTGTTTTTT.

The gene calls are TRBV2 and TRBJ2-7, with 11 bases identical to TRBD1. From germline, CDR1 is SNHLY and CDR2 FYNNEI. This CDR3 is 13 amino acids long. V dropped 7 bases and J dropped 5; count of bases not matched to a gene: 4. In nucleotides, the CDR3 is TGTGCCAGCAACCCGGGACAGGGGGACGAGCAGTACTTC. This gives the protein CASNPGQGDEQYF.

The chain joins TRBV7-9 to TRBJ2-5, with 12 bases identical to TRBD1. CDR1 SEHNR and CDR2 FQNEAQ come from the germline V gene (reference sequence). CDR3 length equals 16 residues. Trimming removed 4 bases from V and 5 bases from J; junction bases left unmatched: 8. The CDR3 region has the DNA TGTGCCAGCAGCTCCATCCGGGACAGGGGGCCGGAGACCCAGTACTTC. Amino acids: CASSSIRDRGPETQYF. The whole variable domain, remainder taken from reference TRBV7-9 and TRBJ2-5, is DTGVSQNPRHKITKRGQNVTFRCDPISEHNRLYWYRQTLGQGPEFLTYFQNEAQLEKSRLLSDRFSAERPKGSFSTLEIQRTEQGDSAMYLCASSSIRDRGPETQYFGPGTRLLVL.